The rows below give T cell receptor beta chains drawn from one sample of a study. TCRdb reprocessed the 5' RACE reads with MiXCR, giving one entry per CDR3 protein. The profile shows fewer than 65,000 distinct CDR3 sequences, less than 25% of them singletons. The sequenced sample consisted of tumor-infiltrating Tregs sorted from the breast tumor. The receptors were sampled from a female donor with breast cancer. CDR3s include the opening cysteine and the closing phenylalanine or tryptophan. A D gene is named only where the DNA matches it firmly. The listing skips clone size in some rows; elsewhere it reads once, few, many or a size class.

J: TRBJ2-7; V: TRBV5-1; D: -; size: -; DNA: TGCGCCAGCAGCTTGGAATCAGGGGGGACGTACGAGCAGTACTTC; CDR3: CASSLESGGTYEQYF
J: TRBJ2-3; V: TRBV20-1; D: -; size: many; DNA: TGCAGTGCTCCTGGGATCCTCGAAGGCCCAGATACGCAGTATTTT; CDR3: CSAPGILEGPDTQYF
J: TRBJ2-2; V: TRBV10-2; D: TRBD1; size: -; DNA: TGCGCCAGCAGTGAGGGAGGGACAGGGGGCACCGGGGAGCTGTTTTTT; CDR3: CASSEGGTGGTGELFF
J: TRBJ2-7; V: TRBV5-1; D: TRBD2; size: few; DNA: TGCGCCAGCAGCTTCCGCCCGTTGATAGCGGGCTCAACCTACGAGCAGTACTTC; CDR3: CASSFRPLIAGSTYEQYF
J: TRBJ2-7; V: TRBV28; D: -; size: few; DNA: TGTGCCAGCAGTTTATATCGTGCAGGGCGGTACGAGCAGTACTTC; CDR3: CASSLYRAGRYEQYF
J: TRBJ1-6; V: TRBV7-2; D: -; size: many; DNA: TGTGCCAGCAGCTTAGGAGTGAACTATAATTCACCCCTCCACTTT; CDR3: CASSLGVNYNSPLHF
J: TRBJ1-2; V: TRBV7-9; D: -; size: many; DNA: TGTGCCAGCAGCTCCCGGACGCACGCCCGGGGGGGCTACACCTTC; CDR3: CASSSRTHARGGYTF
J: TRBJ2-2; V: TRBV5-1; D: -; size: -; DNA: TGCGCCAGCGGCGTAAGGACGGCTTCGAACACCGGGGAGCTGTTTTTT; CDR3: CASGVRTASNTGELFF
J: TRBJ1-1; V: TRBV4-1; D: TRBD1; size: few; DNA: TGCGCCAGCAGCCAAGGTGTCACTCAACCGGGACAGGGGCGAGCTTTCTTT; CDR3: CASSQGVTQPGQGRAFF
J: TRBJ1-5; V: TRBV3-1; D: -; size: few; DNA: TGTGCCAGCAGCCTCTCGGACTACAATCAGCCCCAGCATTTT; CDR3: CASSLSDYNQPQHF
J: TRBJ2-7; V: TRBV7-9; D: -; size: few; DNA: TGTGCCAGCAGCTCCATCTTGGACAGCTACGAGCAGTACTTC; CDR3: CASSSILDSYEQYF
J: TRBJ2-6; V: TRBV5-6; D: -; size: few; DNA: TGTGCCAGCAGCTCGGATTCCGGGGCCAACGTCCTGACTTTC; CDR3: CASSSDSGANVLTF
J: TRBJ2-1; V: TRBV7-9; D: TRBD1; size: -; DNA: TGTGCCAGCAGCCCACCGGGGACAGGTAGCAATGAGCAGTTCTTC; CDR3: CASSPPGTGSNEQFF
J: TRBJ1-5; V: TRBV5-1; D: -; size: many; DNA: TGCGCCAGCAGTCCGGACGGAGATCAGCCCCAGCATTTT; CDR3: CASSPDGDQPQHF
J: TRBJ1-1; V: TRBV6-2/TRBV6-3; D: -; size: few; DNA: TGTGCCACCAAGCGTTCCGACACTGAAGCTTTCTTT; CDR3: CATKRSDTEAFF
J: TRBJ2-1; V: TRBV5-1; D: TRBD2; size: many; DNA: TGCGCCAGCAGCTTGTTTACTAGCGGGGCTTACAATGAGCAGTTCTTC; CDR3: CASSLFTSGAYNEQFF
J: TRBJ1-1; V: TRBV12-3/TRBV12-4; D: -; size: many; DNA: TGTGCCAGCAGAACTAGGACTCAAGCGGACACTGAAGCTTTCTTT; CDR3: CASRTRTQADTEAFF
J: TRBJ2-1; V: TRBV12-3/TRBV12-4; D: -; size: -; DNA: TGTGCCAGCAGCCATACTAGCAATGAGCGGTTCTTC; CDR3: CASSHTSNERFF
J: TRBJ1-2; V: TRBV5-1; D: TRBD1; size: few; DNA: TGCGCCAGCAGCGAAGACAGGGGGCACGACTATGGCTACACCTTC; CDR3: CASSEDRGHDYGYTF
J: TRBJ1-2; V: TRBV6-1; D: -; size: -; DNA: TGTGCCAGCAGACGGGCGGCAGACCCTTATGGCTACACCTTC; CDR3: CASRRAADPYGYTF
J: TRBJ2-5; V: TRBV5-1; D: -; size: -; DNA: TGCGCCAGCAGGTTACAAGAGACCCAGTACTTC; CDR3: CASRLQETQYF
J: TRBJ2-7; V: TRBV29-1; D: -; size: few; DNA: TGCAGCGTTGTGGGAGCTTACTACGAGCAGTACTTC; CDR3: CSVVGAYYEQYF
J: TRBJ2-7; V: TRBV6-2/TRBV6-3; D: TRBD1; size: medium-sized; DNA: TGTGCCAGCAGGACAGGGTACTACGAGCAGTACTTC; CDR3: CASRTGYYEQYF
J: TRBJ1-2; V: TRBV4-1; D: -; size: many; DNA: TGCGCCAGCAGCCACGGAAACAGGGTTCATGCTGGCTACACCTTC; CDR3: CASSHGNRVHAGYTF
J: TRBJ2-7; V: TRBV6-2/TRBV6-3; D: -; size: -; DNA: TGTGCCAGCAGACCAGGAGGTTTTTACGAGCAGTACTTC; CDR3: CASRPGGFYEQYF
J: TRBJ2-2; V: TRBV24-1; D: TRBD2; size: -; DNA: TGTGCCACCAGTGATGCGGCTAGCGGGGAGAGGGGATGGGAGCTGTTTTTT; CDR3: CATSDAASGERGWELFF
J: TRBJ1-2; V: TRBV4-3; D: -; size: few; DNA: TGCGCCAGCAGCAACCGTCAGGGGCTTAGTGGCTACATCTTC; CDR3: CASSNRQGLSGYIF
J: TRBJ2-1; V: TRBV7-2; D: -; size: few; DNA: TGTGCCAGCAGCCTTAAGGATGAGCAGTTCTTC; CDR3: CASSLKDEQFF
J: TRBJ2-3; V: TRBV5-1; D: TRBD2; size: many; DNA: TGCGCCAGCAGCCCGGACCTAGCGGGGACAGATACGCAGTATTTT; CDR3: CASSPDLAGTDTQYF
J: TRBJ2-1; V: TRBV12-3/TRBV12-4; D: -; size: few; DNA: TGTGCCAGCAGTTCCGCCTACTCCTACAGTGAGCAGTTCTTC; CDR3: CASSSAYSYSEQFF
J: TRBJ2-3; V: TRBV30; D: -; size: few; DNA: TGTGCCTGGAGTTCCCCGGGCAAAGCTAGAGGGGATACGCAGTATTTT; CDR3: CAWSSPGKARGDTQYF
J: TRBJ1-5; V: TRBV12-5; D: -; size: -; DNA: TGTGCTAGTGGCCTAGCGTCGGGAAGCAATCAGCCCCAGCATTTT; CDR3: CASGLASGSNQPQHF
J: TRBJ2-3; V: TRBV5-5; D: -; size: few; DNA: TGTGCCAGCAGCTTGGGTATAACTAGCACAGATACGCAGTATTTT; CDR3: CASSLGITSTDTQYF
J: TRBJ2-1; V: TRBV5-1; D: -; size: -; DNA: TGCGCCAGCAGCGCAACTCGGGCGACAACGTACAATGAGCAGTTCTTC; CDR3: CASSATRATTYNEQFF
J: TRBJ2-3; V: TRBV4-3; D: TRBD1; size: -; DNA: TGCGCCAGCAGCCAAGACCGGGACAGGGCCACAGATACGCAGTATTTT; CDR3: CASSQDRDRATDTQYF
J: TRBJ1-3; V: TRBV4-2; D: -; size: -; DNA: TGTGCCAGCAGCCAAGCCCTGAGGGGAGGGAACTCTGGAAACACCATATATTTT; CDR3: CASSQALRGGNSGNTIYF
J: TRBJ2-3; V: TRBV15; D: TRBD2; size: medium-sized; DNA: TGTGCCACCAGCAGAGATCGGGGACTATCCTCGGATACGCAGTATTTT; CDR3: CATSRDRGLSSDTQYF
J: TRBJ1-5; V: TRBV12-3/TRBV12-4; D: -; size: many; DNA: TGTGCCAGCAGGTTGGGGGGCAATCAGCCCCAGCATTTT; CDR3: CASRLGGNQPQHF
J: TRBJ2-7; V: TRBV20-1; D: -; size: -; DNA: TGCAGTGCTAGAGTGGGCAGAGGCCACGAGCAGTACTTC; CDR3: CSARVGRGHEQYF
J: TRBJ2-2; V: TRBV20-1; D: TRBD2; size: few; DNA: TGCAGTGCTAGATTGGCCGGGGAGCGGGGGGGTCTAACCGGGGAGCTGTTTTTT; CDR3: CSARLAGERGGLTGELFF
J: TRBJ1-2; V: TRBV28; D: -; size: -; DNA: TGTGCCAGCACAGAGGCTAACTATGGCTACACCTTC; CDR3: CASTEANYGYTF
J: TRBJ2-3; V: TRBV5-5; D: -; size: -; DNA: TGTGCCAGCAGCTTGCCGCGGGGAACTACAGATACGCAGTATTTT; CDR3: CASSLPRGTTDTQYF